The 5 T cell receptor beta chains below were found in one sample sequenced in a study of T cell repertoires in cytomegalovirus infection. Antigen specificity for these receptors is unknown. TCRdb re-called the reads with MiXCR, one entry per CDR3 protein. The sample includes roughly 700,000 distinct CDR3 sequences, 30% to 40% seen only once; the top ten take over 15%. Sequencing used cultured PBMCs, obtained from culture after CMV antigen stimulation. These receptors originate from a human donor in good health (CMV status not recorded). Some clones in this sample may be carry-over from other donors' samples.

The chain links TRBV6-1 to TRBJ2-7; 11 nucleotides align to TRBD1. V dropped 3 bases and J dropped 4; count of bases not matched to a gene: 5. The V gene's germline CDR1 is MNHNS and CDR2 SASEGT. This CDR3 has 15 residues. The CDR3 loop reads CASSDRDRGRYEQYF. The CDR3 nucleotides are TGTGCCAGCAGTGACAGGGACAGGGGGAGGTACGAGCAGTACTTC.

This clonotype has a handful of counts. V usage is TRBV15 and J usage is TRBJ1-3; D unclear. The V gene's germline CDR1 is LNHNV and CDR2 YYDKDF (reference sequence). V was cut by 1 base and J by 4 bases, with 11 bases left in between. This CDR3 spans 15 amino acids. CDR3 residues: CATSRAGALGNTIYF. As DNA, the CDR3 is TGTGCCACCAGCAGAGCGGGAGCTCTGGGAAACACCATATATTTT.

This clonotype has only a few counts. The chain's CDR3 is CASSREGWGSNQPQHF. The CDR3 nucleotides read TGTGCCAGCAGCCGAGAGGGTTGGGGAAGCAATCAGCCCCAGCATTTT. The chain links TRBV7-2 to TRBJ1-5; D gene uncertain. Germline lookup yields CDR1 SGHTA and CDR2 FQGNSA. The V end lost 5 bases, the J end lost 1 base, and 15 bases lay between the germline ends. This CDR3 is built from 16 residues.

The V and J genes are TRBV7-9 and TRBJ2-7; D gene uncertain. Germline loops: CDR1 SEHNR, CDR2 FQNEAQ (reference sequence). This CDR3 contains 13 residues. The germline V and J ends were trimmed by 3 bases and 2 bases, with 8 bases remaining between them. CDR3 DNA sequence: TGTGCCAGCAGCTTTTTGGCGGCCTACGAGCAGTACTTC. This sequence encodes CASSFLAAYEQYF. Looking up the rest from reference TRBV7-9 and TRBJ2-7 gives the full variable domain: DTGVSQNPRHKITKRGQNVTFRCDPISEHNRLYWYRQTLGQGPEFLTYFQNEAQLEKSRLLSDRFSAERPKGSFSTLEIQRTEQGDSAMYLCASSFLAAYEQYFGPGTRLTVT.

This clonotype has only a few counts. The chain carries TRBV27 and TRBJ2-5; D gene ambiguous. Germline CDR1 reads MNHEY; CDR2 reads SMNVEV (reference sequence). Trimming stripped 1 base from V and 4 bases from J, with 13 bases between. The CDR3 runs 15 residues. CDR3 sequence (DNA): TGTGCCAGCAGTTTATTGGGCGCCCCAGGAGAGACCCAGTACTTC. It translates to CASSLLGAPGETQYF.